The 20 T cell receptor beta chains given below trace back to one sample, sequenced in a study of cytomegalovirus exposure and HLA in healthy donors. The PCR contained 60 Vbeta and 13 Jbeta primers. Sequenced by immunoSEQ multiplex PCR; TCRdb stores in-frame clones only, minus some. Among about 73,000 clones, about 81% were seen once, and the ten largest hold 12%. Sample: PBMCs. These receptors were collected from a man between 65 and 80 years old in good health and CMV-seronegative.

The V call is TRBV4-1, the J call TRBJ2-1, with TRBD2 as a possible D gene (5 bases). V was cut by 0 bases and J by 5 bases, with 17 bases left in between. This CDR3 has 17 amino acids. The germline gives CDR1 MGHRA, CDR2 YSYEKL. The CDR3 protein is CASSQDPRVEGDNEQFF. CDR3 nucleotide sequence: TGCGCCAGCAGCCAAGATCCGAGGGTCGAAGGCGACAATGAGCAGTTCTTC.

The chain has TRBV7-3 and TRBJ2-3; possibly TRBD2 for D (5 bases). The CDR3 length is 13 residues. V shed 3 bases and J shed 4 bases, with 8 bases lying between them. CDR1 and CDR2 from the germline V gene are SGHTA and FQGTGA. CDR3 sequence reads: CASSFNGADTQYF. The CDR3 nucleotides are TGTGCCAGCAGCTTTAACGGGGCAGATACGCAGTATTTT.

This chain joins TRBV5-1 and TRBJ1-4; unclear D gene. CDR1 SGHRS and CDR2 YFSETQ come from the germline V gene. Trimming cost V 0 bases and J 4 bases, with 10 bases left between them. The CDR3 extends over 15 amino acids. The CDR3 is CASSLAGISNEKLFF. CDR3 nucleotide sequence: TGCGCCAGCAGCTTGGCCGGGATAAGTAATGAAAAACTGTTTTTT.

Only a few counts were recorded for this clone. The chain carries TRBV4-3 and TRBJ1-1, with D uncertain. Germline V gives CDR1 LGHNA, CDR2 YSLEER. There are 15 residues in the CDR3. V lost 1 base and J lost 1, with 10 bases in between. For the CDR3, the DNA is TGCGCCAGCAGCCAAGGCGGGTCCCCGAACACTGAAGCTTTCTTT. This sequence encodes CASSQGGSPNTEAFF.

This sequence joins TRBV7-9 and TRBJ1-1; D perhaps matches TRBD1 (5 bases). The germline V gene has CDR1 SEHNR and CDR2 FQNEAQ (reference sequence). This CDR3 is built from 15 residues. Trimming took 5 bases from V and 6 from J, leaving 19 bases between them. The DNA for the CDR3 is TGTGCCAGCAGCCGAAACGAGCAGGGAACGGCTGAAGCTTTCTTT. Translation gives CASSRNEQGTAEAFF.

The chain has TRBV19 and TRBJ2-7; the D gene is possibly TRBD1 (6 bases). This CDR3 has 15 residues. Trimming took 6 bases from V and 5 from J, leaving 20 bases between them. The germline V gene has CDR1 LNHDA and CDR2 SQIVND (reference sequence). CDR3: CASRPTGRGSDEQYF. In DNA form, the CDR3 reads TGTGCCAGTAGACCAACAGGCAGGGGTAGCGACGAGCAGTACTTC.

The J gene is TRBJ2-5, the V gene TRBV7-2; D ambiguous. The J call may be incorrect, as the DNA end agrees better with TRBJ2-7. CDR3 length: 12 amino acids. Germline assignment: CDR1 SGHTA and CDR2 FQGNSA. CDR3 region: CASSPYAAEQYF. The CDR3 nucleotides read TGTGCCAGCAGCCCGTATGCTGCCGAGCAGTACTTC.

The chain combines TRBV19 with TRBJ2-1; 7 bases are shared with TRBD2. The CDR3 contains 17 residues. From germline, CDR1 is LNHDA and CDR2 SQIVND (reference sequence). V gave up 4 bases and J gave up 0 bases; unmatched junction bases: 9. CDR3 residues: CASSKASGRSSYNEQFF. In nucleotides, the CDR3 is TGTGCCAGTAGTAAAGCTAGCGGCCGTAGCTCCTACAATGAGCAGTTCTTC.

V gene TRBV5-5 combines with J gene TRBJ2-7, with TRBD1 matching over 10 bases. This CDR3 contains 15 residues. Germline CDR1 is SGHKS and CDR2 is YYEKEE (reference sequence). Germline trimming cut 1 base from V and 3 bases from J; bases unmatched to any gene: 4. The CDR3 sequence: CASSLSGTGDYEQYF. The CDR3 DNA follows: TGTGCCAGCAGCTTGAGTGGGACAGGGGACTACGAGCAGTACTTC. Full variable domain (outside the CDR3, taken from reference TRBV5-5 and TRBJ2-7): DAGVTQSPTHLIKTRGQQVTLRCSPISGHKSVSWYQQVLGQGPQFIFQYYEKEERGRGNFPDRFSARQFPNYSSELNVNALLLGDSALYLCASSLSGTGDYEQYFGPGTRLTVT.

This clone was recorded a few times. The J gene is TRBJ2-7, the V gene TRBV5-6; no reliable D call. The CDR3 is made up of 14 amino acids. Trimming cost V 0 bases and J 4 bases, with 11 bases left between them. Germline CDR1 and CDR2: SGHDT and YYEEEE. The CDR3 DNA is TGTGCCAGCAGCTTGGTTTCCAGGCCTTACGAGCAGTACTTC. This sequence encodes CASSLVSRPYEQYF.

The chain combines TRBV30 with TRBJ1-1; D is unclear. Trimming removed 1 base at V and 1 base at J, with 7 bases between. CDR1 is GTSNPN, CDR2 SVGIG, per germline (reference sequence). The CDR3 runs 13 residues. The CDR3 nucleotides read TGTGCCTGGAGTGGTTGGAGGAACACTGAAGCTTTCTTT. Residues: CAWSGWRNTEAFF. The variable domain in full, completed from reference TRBV30 and TRBJ1-1, reads SQTIHQWPATLVQPVGSPLSLECTVEGTSNPNLYWYRQAAGRGLQLLFYSVGIGQISSEVPQNLSASRPQDRQFILSSKKLLLSDSGFYLCAWSGWRNTEAFFGQGTRLTVV.

This sequence joins TRBV6-5 and TRBJ1-2, with D perhaps TRBD1 (5 bases). Trimming took off 6 bases at V and 5 bases at J, with 13 bases between the two ends. The CDR3 runs to 13 residues. Germline lookup yields CDR1 MNHEY and CDR2 SVGAGI. The CDR3 region is CASRANRGYGYTF. The CDR3 nucleotides are TGTGCCAGCAGGGCCAATCGGGGGTATGGCTACACCTTC.

This clone showed up just a few times. The chain combines TRBV5-1 with TRBJ1-2, with D perhaps matching TRBD1 (5 bases). CDR3 size: 13 residues. The germline V gene has CDR1 SGHRS and CDR2 YFSETQ. V lost 0 bases, J lost 4 bases, and 7 bases lay in between. The CDR3 reads CASSLAGGYGYTF. For the CDR3, the DNA is TGCGCCAGCAGCTTGGCGGGGGGCTATGGCTACACCTTC.

The table lists this clone with a few counts. This sample includes further DNA sequences coding for the same CDR3. V usage is TRBV2 and J usage is TRBJ1-1; D might be TRBD1 (5 bases). From germline, CDR1 is SNHLY and CDR2 FYNNEI. The germline V and J ends were trimmed by 3 bases and 0 bases, with 11 bases remaining between them. This CDR3 spans 15 amino acids. The CDR3 protein is CASSELGALNTEAFF. The CDR3 DNA reads as TGTGCCAGCAGTGAGTTAGGGGCCCTGAACACTGAAGCTTTCTTT.

V gene TRBV11-3 combines with J gene TRBJ2-7; 15 nucleotides agree with TRBD2. Germline trimming cut 5 bases from V and 5 bases from J; bases unmatched to any gene: 10. The CDR3 sequence is 17 residues long. Germline V gives CDR1 SGHNT, CDR2 YENEEA. The chain's CDR3 is CASSQGTSGGRVDEQYF. For the CDR3, the DNA is TGTGCCAGCAGCCAAGGGACTAGCGGGGGGCGCGTCGACGAGCAGTACTTC.

The V and J genes are TRBV5-8 and TRBJ2-1; 7 nucleotides align to TRBD2. This CDR3 region has 15 residues. V trimming: 2 bases; J trimming: 9 bases; junction bases outside the gene matches: 11. Germline V gene sequence: CDR1 SGHTS, CDR2 YDEGEE. The DNA of the CDR3 is TGTGCCAGCAGCTTCTTTGGCGGGAGAGTGGCTGAGCAGTTCTTC. Encoded protein: CASSFFGGRVAEQFF.

In its sample, this clone was seen a few times. The genes are TRBV11-2 and TRBJ2-7; TRBD2 aligns across 8 bases. V was pared by 5 bases and J by 7 bases, with 13 bases of the junction left unmatched. Germline V lookup: CDR1 SGHAT, CDR2 FQNNGV. There are 15 residues in the CDR3. CDR3 coding DNA: TGTGCCAGCAGCGAATCAATGGCGGGGGGAGCGGAGCAGTACTTC. It translates to CASSESMAGGAEQYF.

Note on this clone: One end of the junction fails to match germline, which may point to a read error. The chain uses TRBV7-7 and TRBJ2-1, with 9 bases lining up with TRBD1. CDR3 length: 15 residues. The germline gives CDR1 SSHAT, CDR2 FNYEAQ (reference sequence). CDR3 sequence: CASSPMDRGGNEQFF. The CDR3 coding sequence is TGTGCTAGCAGCCCGATGGACAGGGGAGGCAATGAGCAGTTCTTC.

The chain carries TRBV28 and TRBJ1-1, with TRBD1 matching 8 bases. The germline gives CDR1 MDHEN, CDR2 SYDVKM. This CDR3 has 14 residues. The ends lost 6 bases at V and 1 base at J; junction bases unmatched: 4. CDR3 protein: CASSPDRANTEAFF. The CDR3 region has the DNA TGTGCCAGCAGCCCGGACAGGGCGAACACTGAAGCTTTCTTT.

The gene calls are TRBV19 and TRBJ2-7; D may be TRBD2 (6 bases). This CDR3 is built from 15 residues. V lost 5 bases to trimming and J lost 4 bases, with 18 bases between them. Germline V gene sequence: CDR1 LNHDA, CDR2 SQIVND (reference sequence). The DNA for the CDR3 is TGTGCCAGTAGTCCCCGGGTAGGGCGGGGTTACGAGCAGTACTTC. Translation: CASSPRVGRGYEQYF.